This TCR beta chain was found in a study of control samples from healthy donors and cancer patients. CDR3 length equals 17 residues. With V trimmed by 3 bases and J by 3 bases, 12 bases remained unmatched. Germline CDR1 and CDR2: GTSNPN and SVGIG (reference sequence). Repertoires were generated with immunoSEQ multiplex PCR, while TCRdb's copy carries only in-frame clones and drops some. The sample lists 100,000 to 150,000 clones; around 92% were seen once. The chain employs TRBV30 and TRBJ1-1; 11 positions match TRBD1. What was sequenced was blood. The TCR sequence derives from a woman aged 45-59 years in good health. The DNA for the CDR3 is TGTGCCTGGAGCCCTCCATGGGACAGGGGGGAAGACACTGAAGCTTTCTTT. It yields the protein CAWSPPWDRGEDTEAFF.